One and the same sample provided the 18 T cell receptor beta chains below, sequenced in a study of OX40 agonist ivuxolimab in advanced cancers. The assay was immunoSEQ multiplex PCR, and TCRdb's table has in-frame clones only and misses some. This sample has 100,000 to 110,000 clones, with 85% to 95% found just once. The input for sequencing was CD4+ or CD8+ T cells sorted from blood, taken in a trial of the OX40 agonist ivuxolimab. The receptor source for this set is an adult with an advanced solid tumor such as melanoma, head and neck, liver or kidney cancer.

J is TRBJ1-3 and V is TRBV9; possibly TRBD1 for D (6 bases). This CDR3 is built from 15 residues. Trimming took off 0 bases at V and 4 bases at J, with 11 bases between the two ends. Germline CDR1 and CDR2: SGDLS and YYNGEE. This CDR3 reads CASSVGTVEGNTIYF. DNA of the CDR3: TGTGCCAGCAGCGTAGGGACAGTCGAAGGAAACACCATATATTTT.

J is TRBJ1-2 and V is TRBV28; 7 nucleotides line up with TRBD1. The V gene end was trimmed by 3 bases and the J gene end by 7 bases; junction bases not matched to a gene: 11. This CDR3 has 15 amino acids. Per germline, CDR1 MDHEN and CDR2 SYDVKM. CDR3 amino acids: CASSFQGRGKSGYTF. The CDR3 coding sequence is TGTGCCAGCAGTTTCCAGGGCAGGGGGAAGTCTGGCTACACCTTC.

The gene calls are TRBV18 and TRBJ2-1, with 14 bases that match TRBD2. The CDR3 spans 15 residues. V was clipped by 2 bases and J by 8 bases; unmatched bases: 2. Germline CDR1 is KGHSH and CDR2 is LQKENI. The CDR3 here is CASSPGTSGSDEQFF. CDR3 in DNA: TGTGCCAGCTCACCAGGGACTAGCGGGAGTGATGAGCAGTTCTTC.

The chain is built from TRBV11-1 and TRBJ2-5; D is undetermined. CDR3 length equals 16 residues. Germline V CDR1 and CDR2: SGHAT, FQDESV (reference sequence). The V gene lost 2 bases and the J gene lost 2 bases, with 15 bases spanning the gap. The CDR3, as DNA: TGTGCCAGCAGCTTATCCATATCGGGCGGACAAGAGACCCAGTACTTC. This translates into CASSLSISGGQETQYF.

This clone was seen a few times. This chain uses TRBV11-3 with TRBJ1-1; 9 bases map to TRBD1. Losses at the gene ends were 4 bases for V and 2 bases for J; bases not matched to a gene: 5. The CDR3 has 15 residues. In germline, CDR1 is SGHNT, CDR2 YENEEA. The CDR3 bases are TGTGCCAGCAGCTCTCAGACAGGGGGAAACACTGAAGCTTTCTTT. It yields the protein CASSSQTGGNTEAFF.

As for this clone: One end of the junction is discordant with germline, which a read error may explain. The chain employs TRBV7-7 and TRBJ2-5, with 11 nucleotides matching TRBD2. Germline lookup yields CDR1 SSHAT and CDR2 FNYEAQ (reference sequence). There are 16 residues in the CDR3. DNA of the CDR3: TGTGCTAGCAGCTTTGAGGGGACTAGCGGCGTTGAGACCCAGTACTTC. Translated, it gives CASSFEGTSGVETQYF.

The chain has TRBV27 and TRBJ2-3, with D unresolved. Looked up from germline, CDR1 is MNHEY and CDR2 is SMNVEV (reference sequence). Trimming shortened V by 1 base and J by 1 base, and 3 bases separated the two germline ends. The CDR3 contains 13 residues. The CDR3 nucleotides are TGTGCCAGCAGTTTATTGGGCACAGATACGCAGTATTTT. Protein product: CASSLLGTDTQYF.

This chain links TRBV10-1 with TRBJ1-3; 8 bases are shared with TRBD1. The CDR3 consists of 17 residues. Germline V gene sequence: CDR1 WNHNN, CDR2 SYGVQD (reference sequence). After removal of 7 bases from V and 0 bases from J, the junction contained 11 bases not matched to a gene. CDR3 residues: CASTLKDRDCSGNTIYF. The CDR3 nucleotides read TGCGCCAGCACCCTGAAGGACAGGGATTGCTCTGGAAACACCATATATTTT.

The CDR3 here is CASSSYKLANTGELFF. The CDR3, as DNA: TGTGCCAGCAGCTCCTATAAACTAGCGAACACCGGGGAGCTGTTTTTT. V and J are TRBV5-4 and TRBJ2-2, with D tentatively TRBD2 (5 bases). The CDR3 totals 16 residues. Trimming shortened V by 3 bases and J by 0 bases, and 12 bases separated the two germline ends. The germline CDR1 and CDR2 sequences are SGHNT and YYREEE (reference sequence).

This clone was seen just once. The J gene is TRBJ2-5, the V gene TRBV30; D is possibly TRBD1 (5 bases). Germline CDR1 is GTSNPN and CDR2 is SVGIG (reference sequence). This CDR3 region has 14 residues. The V and J ends lost 0 bases and 4 bases respectively, with 12 bases between them. For the CDR3, the DNA is TGTGCCTGGAGTGTCGGGTGGGGCCGAGAGACCCAGTACTTC. Translation: CAWSVGWGRETQYF.

This rearrangement joins TRBV5-6 to TRBJ1-1; D ambiguous. Germline assignment: CDR1 SGHDT and CDR2 YYEEEE. The CDR3 loop spans 14 amino acids. Trimming cost V 3 bases and J 7 bases, with 16 bases left between them. The CDR3 DNA is TGTGCCAGCAGCTGGAACTCCCGCCCCCTTGAAGCTTTCTTT. This encodes CASSWNSRPLEAFF. The full variable domain, its missing parts supplied by reference TRBV5-6 and TRBJ1-1, is DAGVTQSPTHLIKTRGQQVTLRCSPKSGHDTVSWYQQALGQGPQFIFQYYEEEERQRGNFPDRFSGHQFPNYSSELNVNALLLGDSALYLCASSWNSRPLEAFFGQGTRLTVV.

The chain couples TRBV6-1 to TRBJ2-5; a possible D gene is TRBD2 (5 bases). The J call may not be correct, given that the DNA end is closer to TRBJ2-7. CDR1 MNHNS and CDR2 SASEGT come from the germline V gene. The CDR3 runs 13 residues. CDR3 in DNA: TGTGCCAGCAGCCTAAGCGGCTCCTACGAGCAGTACTTC. It yields the protein CASSLSGSYEQYF.

The chain recombines TRBV28 with TRBJ1-2, with D tentatively TRBD1 (5 bases). The CDR3 runs 15 residues. Germline-derived CDR1 and CDR2 are MDHEN and SYDVKM. Trimming pared 6 bases from V and 3 bases from J, leaving 17 bases between. CDR3 nucleotide sequence: TGTGCCAGCAGCCTGGGGGTCAACCCTTACTATGGCTACACCTTC. It yields the protein CASSLGVNPYYGYTF.

The chain carries TRBV21-1 and TRBJ2-3. TRBV21-1 is an annotated pseudogene. This CDR3 spans 15 amino acids. For the CDR3, the DNA is TGTGCCAGCAGCACCCCGGGACCTCGGGCAGATACGCAGTATTTT. Protein product: CASSTPGPRADTQYF.

This clone was observed a handful of times. This chain links TRBV2 with TRBJ2-7; a possible D gene is TRBD1 (6 bases). Trimming removed 7 bases from V and 1 base from J, with 17 bases in between. The CDR3 spans 15 residues. The V gene's germline CDR1 is SNHLY and CDR2 FYNNEI. The CDR3, as DNA: TGTGCCAGCAAAGGACAGACCCTCACGTCCTACGAGCAGTACTTC. Amino acid sequence: CASKGQTLTSYEQYF.

V usage is TRBV29-1 and J usage is TRBJ1-4; no clear D gene. The CDR3 loop spans 20 amino acids. Germline CDR1 reads SQVTM; CDR2 reads ANQGSEA. Between the trimmed V and J ends, which lost 1 base and 5 bases, there was a span of 29 bases. This chain's CDR3 is CSVEVLPKVLRRGKNEKLFF. CDR3 DNA sequence: TGCAGCGTTGAAGTTCTCCCCAAGGTTCTTCGTCGCGGGAAAAATGAAAAACTGTTTTTT. Complete variable domain (other parts from reference TRBV29-1 and TRBJ1-4): SAVISQKPSRDICQRGTSLTIQCQVDSQVTMMFWYRQQPGQSLTLIATANQGSEATYESGFVIDKFPISRPNLTFSTLTVSNMSPEDSSIYLCSVEVLPKVLRRGKNEKLFFGSGTQLSVL.

The V gene is TRBV15, the J gene TRBJ2-7, with D perhaps TRBD1 (5 bases). The CDR3 runs 12 residues. V lost 0 bases and J lost 7, with 7 bases in between. From germline, CDR1 is LNHNV and CDR2 YYDKDF (reference sequence). DNA of the CDR3: TGTGCCACCAGCAGAGATAAGGGGGAGCAGTACTTC. It is translated as CATSRDKGEQYF.

The rearrangement uses TRBV4-2 and TRBJ1-2, with a possible D match to TRBD1 (6 bases). This CDR3 spans 14 amino acids. V was trimmed by 0 bases and J by 10 bases, leaving 15 bases between them. Germline V gives CDR1 LGHNA, CDR2 YNFKEQ. CDR3 residues: CASSQDEGRGFYTF. As DNA, the CDR3 is TGTGCCAGCAGCCAAGATGAGGGAAGGGGGTTCTACACCTTC.